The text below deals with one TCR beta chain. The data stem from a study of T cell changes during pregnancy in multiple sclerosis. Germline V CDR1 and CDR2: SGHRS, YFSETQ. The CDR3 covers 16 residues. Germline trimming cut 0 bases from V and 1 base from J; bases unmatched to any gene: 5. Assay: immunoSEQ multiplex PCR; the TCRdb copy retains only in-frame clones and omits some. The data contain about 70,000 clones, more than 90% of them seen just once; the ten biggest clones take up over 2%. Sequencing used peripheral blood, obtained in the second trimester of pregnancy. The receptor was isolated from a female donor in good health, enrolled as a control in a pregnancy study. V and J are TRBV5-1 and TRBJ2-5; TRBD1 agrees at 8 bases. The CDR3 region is CASSLVARGLQETQYF. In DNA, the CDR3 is TGCGCCAGCAGCTTGGTTGCCAGGGGGCTCCAAGAGACCCAGTACTTC. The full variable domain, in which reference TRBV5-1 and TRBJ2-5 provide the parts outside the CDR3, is KAGVTQTPRYLIKTRGQQVTLSCSPISGHRSVSWYQQTPGQGLQFLFEYFSETQRNKGNFPGRFSGRQFSNSRSEMNVSTLELGDSALYLCASSLVARGLQETQYFGPGTRLLVL.